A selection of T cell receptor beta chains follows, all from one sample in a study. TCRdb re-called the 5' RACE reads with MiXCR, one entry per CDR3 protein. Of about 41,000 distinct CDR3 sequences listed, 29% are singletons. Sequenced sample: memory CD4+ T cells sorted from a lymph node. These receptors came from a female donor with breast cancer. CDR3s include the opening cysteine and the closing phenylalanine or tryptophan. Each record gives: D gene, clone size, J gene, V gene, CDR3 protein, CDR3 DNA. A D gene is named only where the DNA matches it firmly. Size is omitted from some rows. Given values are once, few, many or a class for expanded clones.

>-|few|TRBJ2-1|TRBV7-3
CASSALQNNEQFF
TGTGCCAGCAGCGCCCTACAGAACAATGAGCAGTTCTTC
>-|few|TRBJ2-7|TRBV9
CASSSTGASEQYF
TGTGCCAGCAGCTCCACGGGGGCATCCGAGCAGTACTTC
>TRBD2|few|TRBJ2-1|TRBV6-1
CASRGLAGSRYVNEQFF
TGTGCCAGCAGGGGGCTAGCGGGGTCCCGGTACGTCAATGAGCAGTTCTTC
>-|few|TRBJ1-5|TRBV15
CATSRPNQPQHF
TGTGCCACCAGCAGACCTAACCAGCCCCAGCATTTT
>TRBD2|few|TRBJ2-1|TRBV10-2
CASIIGTSGSREQFF
TGCGCCAGCATCATCGGGACTAGCGGGAGTAGGGAGCAGTTCTTC
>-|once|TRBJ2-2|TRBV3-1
CTSSQQGTGELFF
TGTACCAGCAGCCAACAGGGTACCGGGGAGCTGTTTTTT
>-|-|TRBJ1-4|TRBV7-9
CTSSRIRDGEKLFF
TGTACCAGCAGTAGGATCCGGGACGGCGAAAAACTGTTTTTT
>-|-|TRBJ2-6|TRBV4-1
CASSQASIPSFAGANVLTF
TGCGCCAGCAGCCAAGCCTCGATTCCGTCCTTCGCTGGGGCCAACGTCCTGACTTTC
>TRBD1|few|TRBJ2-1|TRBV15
CATDRVGYNEQFF
TGTGCCACCGACAGGGTGGGTTACAATGAGCAGTTCTTC
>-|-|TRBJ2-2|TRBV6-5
CASSRGETGELFF
TGTGCCAGCAGCCGTGGAGAGACCGGGGAGCTGTTTTTT
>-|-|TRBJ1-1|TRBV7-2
CASSWRKITEAFF
TGTGCCAGCAGCTGGAGGAAGATAACTGAAGCTTTCTTT
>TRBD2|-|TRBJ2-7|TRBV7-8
CASSLGTSGKPYEQYF
TGTGCCAGCAGCTTAGGGACTAGCGGGAAGCCTTACGAGCAGTACTTC
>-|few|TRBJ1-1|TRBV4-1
CASSQAGAVNTEAFF
TGCGCCAGCAGCCAAGCCGGGGCGGTGAACACTGAAGCTTTCTTT
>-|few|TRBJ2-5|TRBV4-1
CASSQGQGGIRETQYF
TGCGCCAGCAGCCAAGGCCAGGGGGGGATTCGGGAGACCCAGTACTTC
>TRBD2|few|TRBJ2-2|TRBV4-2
CASSQDRTSGRRRNTGELFF
TGTGCCAGCAGCCAAGACCGTACTAGCGGGAGGCGCCGTAACACCGGGGAGCTGTTTTTT
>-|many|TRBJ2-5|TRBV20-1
CSVLPMAAETQYF
TGCAGTGTCCTACCTATGGCGGCGGAGACCCAGTACTTC
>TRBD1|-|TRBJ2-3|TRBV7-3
CASSVRGLEDTQYF
TGTGCCAGCAGCGTCAGGGGGCTGGAAGATACGCAGTATTTT
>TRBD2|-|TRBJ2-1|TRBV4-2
CASSQGSSGVVSYNEQFF
TGTGCCAGCAGCCAAGGTTCTAGCGGGGTAGTGTCCTACAATGAGCAGTTCTTC
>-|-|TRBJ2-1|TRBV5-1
CASSLGYEQFF
TGCGCCAGCAGCTTAGGATATGAGCAGTTCTTC
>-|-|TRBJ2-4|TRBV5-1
CASSLTLAKNIQYF
TGCGCCAGCAGCTTAACCTTAGCCAAAAACATTCAGTACTTC
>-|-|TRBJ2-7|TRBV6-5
CASRQTGSYEQYF
TGTGCCAGCAGACAAACGGGGTCCTACGAGCAGTACTTC
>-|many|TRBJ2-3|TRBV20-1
CSARDLFHADTQYF
TGCAGTGCTAGAGATCTCTTCCACGCAGATACGCAGTATTTT
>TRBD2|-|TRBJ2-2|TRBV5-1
CASTGLAGINTGEPFF
TGCGCCAGCACGGGGCTAGCGGGGATCAACACCGGGGAGCCGTTTTTT